This entry is about one T cell receptor beta chain. This sample was included in a study of T cell changes during pregnancy in multiple sclerosis. This CDR3 region has 18 residues. Trimming took 6 bases from V and 0 from J, leaving 21 bases between them. Germline V gene lookup returns CDR1 MDHEN and CDR2 SYDVKM. Repertoires were generated with immunoSEQ multiplex PCR, while TCRdb's copy carries only in-frame clones and drops some. This table has nearly 70,000 clones, 92% appearing once. Sequencing used peripheral blood, obtained in the second trimester of pregnancy. The receptor was isolated from a female donor in good health, enrolled as a control in a pregnancy study. The gene calls are TRBV28 and TRBJ1-5, with TRBD1 as a possible D gene (5 bases). Written as DNA, the CDR3 is TGTGCCAGCAGAACCATGGGGAGGGGCCACTATAGCAATCAGCCCCAGCATTTT. Its protein is CASRTMGRGHYSNQPQHF.